This T cell receptor (beta chain) came from a study of cytomegalovirus exposure and HLA in healthy donors. PCR employed 60 Vbeta and 13 Jbeta primers. Clones were sequenced by immunoSEQ multiplex PCR, and TCRdb holds only the in-frame ones, with some missing. The top ten clones hold about 4.2% of a sample with approximately 80,000 clones, about 69% of them seen once. The CDR3 has 15 residues. Unmatched junction bases numbered 7, after V lost 0 bases and J lost 9 bases. Per the germline V gene, CDR1 is SGHRS and CDR2 is YFSETQ. Material: PBMCs. The origin of this receptor is a man aged 60 to 69 in good health and CMV-seronegative. The gene calls are TRBV5-1 and TRBJ2-1; 9 nucleotides align to TRBD1. Here the CDR3 DNA reads TGCGCCAGCAGCTTGGATGGGACAGGGAGTTTTGAGCAGTTCTTC. This translates into CASSLDGTGSFEQFF.